The rows below give T cell receptor beta chains drawn from one sample of a study of cytomegalovirus exposure and HLA in healthy donors. Profiling relied on immunoSEQ multiplex PCR, and the TCRdb table lists in-frame clones only, not all of them. The data show roughly 120,000 clones, about 63% seen once. The sequencing sample was made of PBMCs. Every receptor here comes from a man aged 30 to 45 in good health and CMV-seropositive. Both conserved end residues are part of each CDR3. The D gene is left open where the match is weak. Clone size, where shown, is once, few, many, or a class for clones that have expanded.

TRBD2	TRBV6-4	TRBJ2-3	NA	CASSRTSGRAVDTQYF	TGTGCCAGCAGTAGGACTAGCGGGAGGGCCGTGGATACGCAGTATTTT
TRBD2	TRBV2	TRBJ2-1	NA	CAGRGVVAGYNEQFF	TGTGCCGGAAGGGGGGTAGTAGCGGGATACAATGAGCAGTTCTTC
NA	TRBV18	TRBJ1-1	once	CASSPRQAEAFF	TGTGCCAGCTCCCCTCGACAGGCTGAAGCTTTCTTT
NA	TRBV6-5	TRBJ1-3	once	CASSSGGASSGNTIYF	TGTGCCAGCAGTTCCGGGGGGGCGAGCTCTGGAAACACCATATATTTT
NA	TRBV27	TRBJ2-7	NA	CASSLGRGYEQYF	TGTGCCAGCAGTTTAGGCAGAGGATACGAGCAGTACTTC
TRBD2	TRBV28	TRBJ2-1	NA	CASSSGMPRGEQFF	TGTGCCAGCTCTAGCGGGATGCCCAGGGGTGAGCAGTTCTTC
NA	TRBV7-9	TRBJ1-6	NA	CASSLVDSIPLHF	TGTGCCAGCAGCTTAGTGGACAGCATACCCCTCCACTTT
NA	TRBV28	TRBJ1-6	NA	CASSSSGGGLNSPLHF	TGTGCCAGCAGTTCGAGTGGGGGGGGCCTGAATTCACCCCTCCACTTT
TRBD2	TRBV27	TRBJ2-7	NA	CASSLHLAGAYEQYF	TGTGCCAGCAGTTTACACCTAGCGGGGGCCTACGAGCAGTACTTC
NA	TRBV19	TRBJ2-2	NA	CASSTMSGGRTGELFF	TGTGCCAGTAGTACGATGTCCGGGGGACGGACCGGGGAGCTGTTTTTT
TRBD1	TRBV28	TRBJ1-4	NA	CASSFYQGAEKLFF	TGTGCCAGCAGTTTTTACCAGGGGGCCGAAAAACTGTTTTTT
TRBD1	TRBV5-1	TRBJ1-5	NA	CASSPGQASNQPQHF	TGCGCCAGCAGCCCGGGACAGGCTAGCAATCAGCCCCAGCATTTT